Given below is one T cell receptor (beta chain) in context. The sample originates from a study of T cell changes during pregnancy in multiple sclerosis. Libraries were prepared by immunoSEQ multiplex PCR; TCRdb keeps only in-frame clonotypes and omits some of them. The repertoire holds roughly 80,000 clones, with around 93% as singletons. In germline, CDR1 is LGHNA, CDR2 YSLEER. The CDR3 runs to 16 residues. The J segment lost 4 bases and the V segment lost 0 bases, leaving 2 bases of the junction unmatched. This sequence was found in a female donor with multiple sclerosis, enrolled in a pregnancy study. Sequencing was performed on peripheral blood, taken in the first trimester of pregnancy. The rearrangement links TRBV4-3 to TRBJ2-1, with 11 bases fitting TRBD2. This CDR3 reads CASSQDASGGYNEQFF. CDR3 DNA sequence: TGCGCCAGCAGCCAAGATGCTAGCGGGGGGTACAATGAGCAGTTCTTC.